The 11 T cell receptor beta chains below come from one sample, sequenced in a study of T-cell memory formation after mild COVID-19 (dated by TCRdb to about 2021). Receptors were amplified or captured by 5' RACE. TCRdb shows the sequencer as Illumina NovaSeq 6000. TCRdb trimmed the raw reads at Q25, called clones with MiXCR and kept productive beta chains. Each record represents a unique CDR3 protein, reported with the most common genes and DNA among its rows. The sample contains 150,000 to 200,000 distinct CDR3 sequences, 30% to 35% of them found a single time. The ten largest make up more than 10% of the sample. Sequences were obtained from PBMCs or a T cell subset sorted from them (not recorded which). The receptors were sampled from an adult woman who had mild COVID-19 (a few samples of this study predate the infection). The sample titles of this study are shuffled in the database, so cell type and time point are left out; the donor was told from shared clones.

This sequence joins TRBV27 and TRBJ1-1; maybe TRBD1 (5 bases). The CDR3 has 14 amino acids. The V gene lost 4 bases and the J gene lost 0 bases, with 9 bases spanning the gap. Per germline, CDR1 MNHEY and CDR2 SMNVEV (reference sequence). CDR3 nucleotides: TGTGCCAGCAGTTCAGGGATTATGAACACTGAAGCTTTCTTT. It yields the protein CASSSGIMNTEAFF.

This clonotype has more than one count but fewer than ten. The chain couples TRBV5-1 to TRBJ2-7; D is ambiguous. Looked up from germline, CDR1 is SGHRS and CDR2 is YFSETQ. This CDR3 spans 14 amino acids. The V end was cut by 0 bases, the J end by 5 bases, with 12 bases between. For the CDR3, the DNA is TGCGCCAGCAGCTTGGCCACCAGGAAGGACGAGCAGTACTTC. It translates to CASSLATRKDEQYF. The whole variable domain, remainder taken from reference TRBV5-1 and TRBJ2-7, is KAGVTQTPRYLIKTRGQQVTLSCSPISGHRSVSWYQQTPGQGLQFLFEYFSETQRNKGNFPGRFSGRQFSNSRSEMNVSTLELGDSALYLCASSLATRKDEQYFGPGTRLTVT.

This rearrangement joins TRBV11-2 to TRBJ2-7; D is uncertain. The ends were cut back, 1 base at V and 3 bases at J, with 13 bases in the middle. CDR1 and CDR2 from the germline V gene are SGHAT and FQNNGV. The CDR3 length is 15 residues. CDR3 coding DNA: TGTGCCAGCAGCTTAGTCACAAGATCGGTCTACGAGCAGTACTTC. This gives the protein CASSLVTRSVYEQYF.

This clonotype occurred a few times. CDR3 coding DNA: TGTGCCAGCAGTGAATCCTTCCCGGGACTAGGACAGGATGAGCAGTTCTTC. It is translated as CASSESFPGLGQDEQFF. The gene calls are TRBV25-1 and TRBJ2-1, with a tentative D call TRBD2 (8 bases). V was cut by 1 base and J by 8 bases, with 21 bases left in between. CDR3 length: 17 amino acids. Germline V gene lookup returns CDR1 MGHDK and CDR2 SYGVNS.

This clonotype was observed a few times. Just one base apart from a much larger clone, this may be a read error. The rearrangement joins TRBV9 to TRBJ2-3; D uncertain. CDR3 length: 15 amino acids. Germline V CDR1 and CDR2: SGDLS, YYNGEE. The CDR3 region has the DNA TGTGCCAGCAGCGTAGGACTCCTCCGCACAGATAAGCAGTATTTT. It yields the protein CASSVGLLRTDKQYF.

V is TRBV29-1 and J is TRBJ2-1; no firm D call. This CDR3 contains 12 residues. Trimming cost V 2 bases and J 9 bases, with 11 bases left between them. Germline lookup yields CDR1 SQVTM and CDR2 ANQGSEA. The CDR3 bases are TGCAGCGTTGAATTAGCAAGTGTTGAGCAGTTCTTC. Amino acid sequence: CSVELASVEQFF.

The rearrangement uses TRBV12-3 or TRBV12-4 and TRBJ2-2; D might be TRBD1 (5 bases). CDR3 length: 15 amino acids. V was clipped by 0 bases and J by 4 bases, with 9 bases between them. The CDR3 nucleotides are TGTGCCAGCAGTTTAGCCCGCAGGGTCACCGGGGAGCTGTTTTTT. Amino acids: CASSLARRVTGELFF.

This chain joins TRBV10-3 and TRBJ2-7; a weak D match, TRBD1 (5 bases). Germline V gene sequence: CDR1 ENHRY, CDR2 SYGVKD. The CDR3 is made up of 13 amino acids. Trimming removed 4 bases at V and 0 bases at J, with 7 bases between. The CDR3 sequence is CAISGDSSYEQYF. As DNA, the CDR3 is TGTGCCATCAGTGGTGACAGCTCCTACGAGCAGTACTTC.

In this sample, this clonotype turned up a few times. The chain links TRBV18 to TRBJ2-7; perhaps TRBD1 as D (5 bases). Per germline, CDR1 KGHSH and CDR2 LQKENI. The ends were cut back, 2 bases at V and 0 bases at J, with 8 bases in the middle. This CDR3 has 14 residues. The CDR3 bases are TGTGCCAGCTCACCAGGGGCATTCTCCTACGAGCAGTACTTC. Protein sequence: CASSPGAFSYEQYF.

The V and J genes are TRBV10-3 and TRBJ2-6; 7 nucleotides agree with TRBD1. J gave up 0 bases and V 3 bases, and 5 bases lay outside the gene matches. This CDR3 spans 17 amino acids. CDR1 and CDR2 (germline): ENHRY, SYGVKD. The DNA for the CDR3 is TGTGCCATCAGTGACACCGGACAGGCCTCTGGGGCCAACGTCCTGACTTTC. Its translation is CAISDTGQASGANVLTF.

This CDR3 reads CASSFGVADYYNEQFF. CDR3 DNA: TGTGCCAGCAGCTTTGGGGTAGCGGACTACTACAATGAGCAGTTCTTC. The chain links TRBV7-9 to TRBJ2-1, with D possibly matching TRBD2 (6 bases). Germline V gene data show CDR1 as SEHNR and CDR2 as FQNEAQ (reference sequence). The CDR3 length is 16 residues. Trimming pared 3 bases from V and 3 bases from J, leaving 15 bases between.